A single T cell receptor (beta chain) is shown here with its context. The CDR3 is 13 amino acids. Germline V gives CDR1 SGDLS, CDR2 YYNGEE. The V and J ends lost 7 bases and 3 bases respectively, with 12 bases between them. This sample is part of a study of T cells in localized non-small cell lung cancer. Method: immunoSEQ multiplex PCR; TCRdb's copy keeps in-frame clones and lacks some. Seen here are roughly 3,000 clones, approximately 18% observed once, and the top ten hold less than 15%. The sequence was collected from a man aged 35-75 years with stage I lung adenocarcinoma. The source was lung tumor tissue, collected before any cancer treatment. The V call is TRBV9, the J call TRBJ2-3; TRBD2 might be the D (6 bases). The DNA of the CDR3 is TGTGCCAGCGGTTATGGGGGGACAGATACGCAGTATTTT. The encoded protein is CASGYGGTDTQYF.